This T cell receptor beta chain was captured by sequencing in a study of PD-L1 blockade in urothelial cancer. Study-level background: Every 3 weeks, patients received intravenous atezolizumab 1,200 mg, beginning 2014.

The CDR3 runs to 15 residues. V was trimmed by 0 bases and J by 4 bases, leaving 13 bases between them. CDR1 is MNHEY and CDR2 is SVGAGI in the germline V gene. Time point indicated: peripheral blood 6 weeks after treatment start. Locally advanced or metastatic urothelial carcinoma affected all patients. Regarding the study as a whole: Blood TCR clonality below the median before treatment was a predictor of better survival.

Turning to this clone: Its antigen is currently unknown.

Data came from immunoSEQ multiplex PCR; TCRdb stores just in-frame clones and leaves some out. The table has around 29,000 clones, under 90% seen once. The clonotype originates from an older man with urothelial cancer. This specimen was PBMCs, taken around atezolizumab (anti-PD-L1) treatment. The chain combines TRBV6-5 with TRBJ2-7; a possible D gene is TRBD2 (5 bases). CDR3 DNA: TGTGCCAGCAGTTACTCGAGGGTTGCTGGATACGAGCAGTACTTC. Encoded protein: CASSYSRVAGYEQYF.